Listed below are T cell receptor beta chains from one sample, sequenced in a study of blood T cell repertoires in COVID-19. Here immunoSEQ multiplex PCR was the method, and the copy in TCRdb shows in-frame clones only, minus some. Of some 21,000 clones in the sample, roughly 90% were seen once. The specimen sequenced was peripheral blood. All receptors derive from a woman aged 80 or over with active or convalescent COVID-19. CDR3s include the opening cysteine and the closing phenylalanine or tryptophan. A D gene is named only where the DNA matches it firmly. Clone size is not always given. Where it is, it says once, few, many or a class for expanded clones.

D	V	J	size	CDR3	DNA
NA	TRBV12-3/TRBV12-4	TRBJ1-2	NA	CASSYRERSGYTF	TGTGCCAGCAGTTACAGGGAGAGAAGTGGCTACACCTTC
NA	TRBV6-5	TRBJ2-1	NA	CASSYSYRELQFF	TGTGCCAGCAGTTATAGTTACAGGGAACTGCAGTTCTTC
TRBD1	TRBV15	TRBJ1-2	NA	CATSRGQGLYTF	TGTGCCACCAGCAGGGGACAGGGGCTTTACACCTTC
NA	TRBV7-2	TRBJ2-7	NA	CASSSAGYEQYF	TGTGCCAGCAGCTCGGCAGGCTACGAGCAGTACTTC
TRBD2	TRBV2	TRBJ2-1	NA	CASSQSGGDYNEQFF	TGTGCCAGCAGTCAGTCCGGGGGGGACTACAATGAGCAGTTCTTC
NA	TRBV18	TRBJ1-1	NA	CASSPIGANTEAFF	TGTGCCAGCTCACCAATAGGGGCGAACACTGAAGCTTTCTTT
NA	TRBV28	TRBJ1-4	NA	CASSPGTLAEKLFF	TGTGCCAGCAGTCCTGGGACATTAGCCGAAAAACTGTTTTTT
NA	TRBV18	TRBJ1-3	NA	CASSPRTVSGNTIYF	TGTGCCAGCTCACCTAGGACAGTCTCTGGAAACACCATATATTTT
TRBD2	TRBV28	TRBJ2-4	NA	CASGGGGKNIQYF	TGTGCCTCTGGGGGGGGTGGCAAAAACATTCAGTACTTC
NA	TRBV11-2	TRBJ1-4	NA	CASSLSFATNEKLFF	TGTGCCAGCAGCCTTTCCTTTGCAACTAATGAAAAACTGTTTTTT
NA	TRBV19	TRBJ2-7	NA	CASSPGHQYEQYF	TGTGCCAGTAGTCCGGGACACCAATACGAGCAGTACTTC
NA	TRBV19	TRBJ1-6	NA	CASTLGPFSPLHF	TGTGCCAGTACTCTTGGCCCTTTTTCACCCCTCCACTTT
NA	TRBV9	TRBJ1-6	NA	CASSGQTGWNSPLHF	TGTGCCAGCAGCGGACAGACAGGTTGGAATTCACCCCTCCACTTT
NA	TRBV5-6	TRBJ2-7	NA	CASSSADEQYF	TGTGCCAGCAGCTCTGCGGACGAGCAGTACTTC
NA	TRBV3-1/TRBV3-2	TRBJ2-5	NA	CASSQFGRETQYF	TGTGCCAGCAGCCAATTTGGGAGAGAGACCCAGTACTTC
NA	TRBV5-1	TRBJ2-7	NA	CASSFRDTQYEQYF	TGCGCCAGCAGCTTCCGGGACACTCAATACGAGCAGTACTTC
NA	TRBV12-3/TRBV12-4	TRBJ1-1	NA	CASRYGEEAFF	TGTGCCAGCAGATACGGGGAAGAAGCTTTCTTT
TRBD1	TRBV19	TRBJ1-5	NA	CASSIGTGNNQPQHF	TGTGCCAGTAGTATCGGGACAGGCAACAATCAGCCCCAGCATTTT
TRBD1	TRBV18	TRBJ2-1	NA	CASSRQGFINEQFF	TGTGCCAGCTCCCGACAGGGTTTCATCAATGAGCAGTTCTTC
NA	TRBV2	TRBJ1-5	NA	CASSEGGGNQPQHF	TGTGCCAGCAGTGAAGGCGGGGGGAATCAGCCCCAGCATTTT
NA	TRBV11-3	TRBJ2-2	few	CASSWAGSNFGELFF	TGTGCCAGCAGCTGGGCCGGGAGTAATTTCGGGGAGCTGTTTTTT
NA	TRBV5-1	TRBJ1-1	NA	CASRRLLQGNTEAFF	TGCGCCAGCAGGCGCCTCCTCCAGGGGAACACTGAAGCTTTCTTT
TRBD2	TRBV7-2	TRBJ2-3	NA	CASSLPLIAGGPSTDTQYF	TGTGCCAGCAGCTTACCCCTTATAGCGGGGGGTCCAAGCACAGATACGCAGTATTTT
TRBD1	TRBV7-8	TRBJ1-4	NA	CASSDLGQGGEKLFF	TGTGCCAGCAGCGACCTGGGACAGGGGGGCGAAAAACTGTTTTTT
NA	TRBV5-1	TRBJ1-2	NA	CASSRGGADGYTF	TGCGCCAGCAGCCGCGGAGGGGCCGATGGCTACACCTTC
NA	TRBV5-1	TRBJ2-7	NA	CASSLPAGQRYEQYF	TGCGCCAGCAGCTTACCCGCGGGCCAGAGGTACGAGCAGTACTTC
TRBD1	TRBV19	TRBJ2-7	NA	CASSILGSQDRGYEQYF	TGTGCCAGTAGTATTCTGGGCTCCCAGGACAGGGGCTACGAGCAGTACTTC
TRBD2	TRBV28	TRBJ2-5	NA	CASSLGGFGTQYF	TGTGCCAGCAGTTTGGGAGGGTTCGGGACCCAGTACTTC
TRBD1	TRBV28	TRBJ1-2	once	CASGQGVRVGYTF	TGTGCCAGCGGACAGGGGGTTCGGGTTGGCTACACCTTC
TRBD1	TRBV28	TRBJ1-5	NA	CASSPRGASNQPQHF	TGTGCCAGCAGCCCCAGGGGGGCTAGCAATCAGCCCCAGCATTTT
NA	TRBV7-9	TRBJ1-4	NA	CASSRTREVNEKLFF	TGTGCCAGCAGCCGTACGAGGGAAGTTAATGAAAAACTGTTTTTT
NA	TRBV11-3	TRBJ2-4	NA	CASSLGGLAKNIQYF	TGTGCCAGCAGCTTAGGGGGCCTAGCCAAAAACATTCAGTACTTC
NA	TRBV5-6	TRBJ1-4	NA	CASIHSSGRWGEKLFF	TGTGCCAGCATCCATTCGTCGGGTCGATGGGGCGAAAAACTGTTTTTT
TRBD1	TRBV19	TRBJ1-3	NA	CASTPSGTVSGNTIYF	TGTGCCAGTACCCCCTCCGGGACAGTCTCTGGAAACACCATATATTTT
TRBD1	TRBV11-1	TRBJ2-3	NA	CASSTRGQGTADTQYF	TGTGCCAGCAGCACTCGGGGACAGGGTACGGCAGATACGCAGTATTTT
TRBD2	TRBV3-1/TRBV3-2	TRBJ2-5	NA	CASSPPTSGGRKTQYF	TGTGCCAGCAGCCCTCCGACTAGCGGGGGGCGGAAGACCCAGTACTTC
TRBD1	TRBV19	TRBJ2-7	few	CASSPMQGAQRDEQYF	TGTGCCAGTAGTCCCATGCAGGGGGCTCAGAGGGACGAGCAGTACTTC
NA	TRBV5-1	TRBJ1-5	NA	CASSLGESLQGLRQPQHF	TGCGCCAGCAGCTTGGGAGAAAGTTTGCAGGGGCTCCGTCAGCCCCAGCATTTT
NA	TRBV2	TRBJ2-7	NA	CASSDHGGPYEQYF	TGTGCCAGCAGTGACCACGGGGGGCCATACGAGCAGTACTTC
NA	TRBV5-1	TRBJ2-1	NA	CASSLVGWVINNEQFF	TGCGCCAGCAGCTTGGTCGGGTGGGTTATTAACAATGAGCAGTTCTTC